The present entry profiles one T cell receptor beta chain with its context. Antigen: not known. Assay used: immunoSEQ multiplex PCR; TCRdb lists only in-frame clones, some missing. The sample holds roughly 58,000 clones, 87% seen once. These data originate in a study of lymphopenia after photon versus proton radiotherapy. Study results and caveats: Post-nadir diversity loss with photons came from oligoclonal expansion, particularly CD8+ Temra cells. Authors raise, but do not show, better survival with proton therapy. Relative stability marked proton patients; photon patients lost diversity and naive cells. Larger post-nadir TCR diversity loss correlated inversely with survival in deceased patients.

Per germline, CDR1 MNHNY and CDR2 SVGAGI (reference sequence). V gave up 8 bases and J gave up 2 bases; unmatched junction bases: 5. This CDR3 comprises 13 residues. Source: peripheral blood, taken from a patient treated with proton-based radiotherapy. The rearrangement joins TRBV6-6 to TRBJ2-7, with 8 bases that match TRBD1. The TCR comes from an older man with esophageal cancer. The CDR3 loop reads CASSRQGPYEQYF. The DNA of the CDR3 is TGTGCCAGCTCGCGACAGGGGCCCTACGAGCAGTACTTC.